This is a list of T cell receptor beta chains from one sample in a study of CD8 T cells in ankylosing spondylitis. Each CDR3 protein is one row after TCRdb ran MiXCR on the 5' RACE reads. The data hold hundreds of thousands of distinct CDR3 sequences, with 12% observed a single time. The material sequenced was blood, either unsorted or a sorted T cell fraction (not recorded which). The receptors stem from a male donor with ankylosing spondylitis. Both conserved end residues are part of each CDR3. Each record gives: V gene, D gene, J gene, clone size, CDR3 protein, CDR3 DNA. The D gene is left open where the match is weak. Rows give clone size only sometimes, using once, few, many, or a class for an expanded clone.

V: TRBV12-3/TRBV12-4
D: .
J: TRBJ1-1
size: .
CDR3: CASSPGWQGGMNTEAFF
DNA: TGTGCCAGCAGCCCCGGGTGGCAGGGAGGGATGAACACTGAAGCTTTCTTT

V: TRBV4-3
D: TRBD1
J: TRBJ2-5
size: .
CDR3: CASSQRQGEETQYF
DNA: TGCGCCAGCAGCCAAAGGCAGGGGGAAGAGACCCAGTACTTC

V: TRBV4-3
D: .
J: TRBJ2-1
size: .
CDR3: CASSQALRRDNEQFF
DNA: TGCGCCAGCAGCCAAGCTTTACGCAGGGACAATGAGCAGTTCTTC

V: TRBV18
D: TRBD1
J: TRBJ2-1
size: .
CDR3: CASSRQGAGYNEQFF
DNA: TGTGCCAGCTCCCGACAGGGGGCAGGATACAATGAGCAGTTCTTC

V: TRBV6-5
D: TRBD1
J: TRBJ1-5
size: .
CDR3: CASSYSTGTQPQHF
DNA: TGTGCCAGCAGTTACTCGACAGGGACTCAGCCCCAGCATTTT

V: TRBV29-1
D: .
J: TRBJ1-5
size: many
CDR3: CSVLEWDDQPQHF
DNA: TGCAGCGTCCTTGAGTGGGATGATCAGCCCCAGCATTTT

V: TRBV28
D: .
J: TRBJ2-3
size: .
CDR3: CASSLSAFSHTQYF
DNA: TGTGCCAGCAGTTTATCCGCGTTCTCGCATACGCAGTATTTT

V: TRBV28
D: .
J: TRBJ2-1
size: many
CDR3: CASSSLLGNEQFF
DNA: TGTGCCAGCAGTTCCCTGTTAGGAAATGAGCAGTTCTTC

V: TRBV20-1
D: TRBD2
J: TRBJ2-1
size: .
CDR3: CSARVREGHNEQFF
DNA: TGCAGTGCTAGGGTCCGGGAGGGCCACAATGAGCAGTTCTTC

V: TRBV28
D: .
J: TRBJ1-1
size: few
CDR3: CASSLLWDPEAFF
DNA: TGTGCCAGCAGTTTATTATGGGATCCTGAAGCTTTCTTT

V: TRBV12-3/TRBV12-4
D: TRBD1
J: TRBJ2-7
size: .
CDR3: CASSLRGQDYEQYF
DNA: TGTGCCAGCAGTTTAAGGGGACAGGACTACGAGCAGTACTTC

V: TRBV10-3
D: TRBD1
J: TRBJ2-7
size: few
CDR3: CAIREQGAYEQYF
DNA: TGTGCCATCAGGGAACAGGGGGCTTACGAGCAGTACTTC

V: TRBV6-1
D: .
J: TRBJ2-6
size: .
CDR3: CASAPRGVGLAGANVLTF
DNA: TGTGCCAGCGCTCCTAGGGGGGTAGGATTGGCTGGGGCCAACGTCCTGACTTTC

V: TRBV20-1
D: .
J: TRBJ2-5
size: many
CDR3: CSAGVVITQYF
DNA: TGCAGTGCTGGCGTCGTTATTACCCAGTACTTC

V: TRBV4-3
D: .
J: TRBJ2-7
size: few
CDR3: CASSQSSGGSIDRPYEQYF
DNA: TGCGCCAGCAGCCAATCCTCTGGAGGTTCTATTGACCGACCCTACGAGCAGTACTTC

V: TRBV29-1
D: .
J: TRBJ2-7
size: few
CDR3: CSVGAAIGYEQYF
DNA: TGCAGCGTTGGAGCGGCTATCGGCTACGAGCAGTACTTC

V: TRBV20-1
D: .
J: TRBJ2-1
size: many
CDR3: CSARGFWGEQFF
DNA: TGCAGTGCTAGAGGTTTTTGGGGTGAGCAGTTCTTC

V: TRBV5-1
D: TRBD1
J: TRBJ2-7
size: few
CDR3: CASSEKGQGSYPSSYEQYF
DNA: TGCGCCAGCAGCGAGAAGGGACAGGGGTCCTATCCTAGCTCCTACGAGCAGTACTTC

V: TRBV5-1
D: TRBD1
J: TRBJ2-7
size: .
CDR3: CASSFRTGGGEQYF
DNA: TGCGCCAGCAGCTTTAGGACAGGGGGCGGCGAGCAGTACTTC

V: TRBV11-1
D: .
J: TRBJ2-1
size: few
CDR3: CASSLSRTSSYNEQFF
DNA: TGTGCCAGCAGCTTATCGCGGACGTCGTCCTACAATGAGCAGTTCTTC

V: TRBV7-2
D: TRBD1
J: TRBJ2-5
size: many
CDR3: CASSLGSTGGETQYF
DNA: TGTGCCAGCAGCTTAGGATCAACAGGGGGAGAGACCCAGTACTTC

V: TRBV5-6
D: .
J: TRBJ2-5
size: .
CDR3: CASSFGESRETQYF
DNA: TGTGCCAGCAGCTTCGGAGAGTCCCGTGAGACCCAGTACTTC

V: TRBV7-9
D: .
J: TRBJ1-2
size: few
CDR3: CASSLEEGYCTF
DNA: TGTGCCAGCAGCTTAGAGGAGGGTTATTGCACCTTC

V: TRBV10-3
D: TRBD2
J: TRBJ2-5
size: few
CDR3: CAIRGSAGAYQETQYF
DNA: TGTGCCATCCGAGGCAGCGCGGGAGCGTACCAAGAGACCCAGTACTTC

V: TRBV4-2
D: .
J: TRBJ2-1
size: few
CDR3: CASSQGHWSSYNEQFF
DNA: TGTGCCAGCAGCCAAGGCCACTGGAGCTCCTACAATGAGCAGTTCTTC

V: TRBV29-1
D: TRBD1
J: TRBJ1-2
size: .
CDR3: CSVDPGGAKNGYTF
DNA: TGCAGCGTTGATCCAGGGGGGGCGAAAAATGGCTACACCTTC

V: TRBV6-2/TRBV6-3
D: .
J: TRBJ2-5
size: few
CDR3: CASSPVGPEETQYF
DNA: TGTGCCAGCAGTCCTGTGGGGCCGGAAGAGACCCAGTACTTC

V: TRBV29-1
D: .
J: TRBJ2-3
size: many
CDR3: CSLQRTSTDTQYF
DNA: TGCAGCCTCCAGAGGACTTCCACAGATACGCAGTATTTT

V: TRBV19
D: TRBD1
J: TRBJ1-1
size: few
CDR3: CASSHRDRGITEAFF
DNA: TGTGCCAGTAGTCACCGGGACAGGGGTATTACTGAAGCTTTCTTT

V: TRBV11-2
D: .
J: TRBJ2-1
size: few
CDR3: CASSLFAASSYNEQFF
DNA: TGTGCCAGCAGCTTATTCGCAGCGAGCTCCTACAATGAGCAGTTCTTC

V: TRBV25-1
D: TRBD1
J: TRBJ1-2
size: few
CDR3: CASMARGPRVF
DNA: TGTGCCAGCATGGCCAGGGGGCCCCGGGTATTC

V: TRBV16
D: TRBD1
J: TRBJ1-1
size: .
CDR3: CASSQSRQGTEAFF
DNA: TGTGCCAGCAGCCAATCAAGACAGGGCACTGAAGCTTTCTTT

V: TRBV19
D: .
J: TRBJ2-7
size: .
CDR3: CASSRGGTVYEQYF
DNA: TGTGCCAGTAGCCGGGGCGGGACCGTTTACGAGCAGTACTTC

V: TRBV7-2
D: TRBD2
J: TRBJ2-7
size: .
CDR3: CASSPLAAPVYEQYF
DNA: TGTGCCAGCAGCCCCCTAGCGGCCCCGGTATACGAGCAGTACTTC

V: TRBV15
D: .
J: TRBJ1-4
size: .
CDR3: CATSRGPATNEKLFF
DNA: TGTGCCACCAGCCGAGGCCCCGCAACTAATGAAAAACTGTTTTTT

V: TRBV5-1
D: .
J: TRBJ1-2
size: many
CDR3: CASSIGSYGYTF
DNA: TGCGCCAGCAGCATCGGAAGCTATGGCTACACCTTC

V: TRBV29-1
D: TRBD1
J: TRBJ2-1
size: many
CDR3: CSVELPGQAKYNEQFF
DNA: TGCAGCGTTGAGCTACCGGGACAGGCTAAATACAATGAGCAGTTCTTC

V: TRBV20-1
D: .
J: TRBJ2-1
size: many
CDR3: CSASGAGRGFNEQFF
DNA: TGCAGTGCTAGTGGTGCTGGGCGGGGATTCAATGAGCAGTTCTTC

V: TRBV20-1
D: .
J: TRBJ2-5
size: many
CDR3: CSASWASETQYF
DNA: TGCAGTGCTAGTTGGGCGTCAGAGACCCAGTACTTC

V: TRBV7-7
D: .
J: TRBJ2-5
size: .
CDR3: CASSPLTGRGTQYF
DNA: TGTGCTAGCAGCCCCTTAACGGGTCGAGGGACCCAGTACTTC

V: TRBV7-3
D: .
J: TRBJ1-3
size: many
CDR3: CASSFGGNSGNTIYF
DNA: TGTGCCAGCAGCTTCGGCGGGAACTCTGGAAACACCATATATTTT

V: TRBV4-1
D: .
J: TRBJ2-5
size: .
CDR3: CASSQDPRRVQYF
DNA: TGCGCCAGCAGCCAAGATCCGAGGCGAGTCCAGTACTTC

V: TRBV5-6
D: TRBD1
J: TRBJ2-1
size: few
CDR3: CASSDTGGEDEQFF
DNA: TGTGCCAGCAGCGACACAGGGGGAGAGGATGAGCAGTTCTTC

V: TRBV20-1
D: .
J: TRBJ2-1
size: few
CDR3: CSASIKRTSSYNEQFF
DNA: TGCAGTGCTAGTATAAAGCGGACGAGCTCCTACAATGAGCAGTTCTTC

V: TRBV20-1
D: TRBD2
J: TRBJ2-3
size: .
CDR3: CSAREGSGSLDTQYF
DNA: TGCAGTGCTAGAGAGGGTAGCGGGAGTCTTGATACGCAGTATTTT

V: TRBV28
D: TRBD2
J: TRBJ2-1
size: .
CDR3: CASSPARTSGRSPEQFF
DNA: TGTGCCAGCAGTCCCGCTAGGACTAGCGGGAGGTCACCGGAGCAGTTCTTC

V: TRBV7-2
D: .
J: TRBJ1-2
size: few
CDR3: CASSQYGGDGYTF
DNA: TGTGCCAGCAGCCAATACGGGGGCGATGGCTACACCTTC

V: TRBV7-9
D: .
J: TRBJ2-5
size: .
CDR3: CASSRPRETQYF
DNA: TGTGCCAGCAGCCGCCCTCGGGAGACCCAGTACTTC

V: TRBV6-1
D: .
J: TRBJ2-6
size: many
CDR3: CASSPGGTPNSGANVLTF
DNA: TGTGCCAGCAGTCCCGGTGGGACACCGAACTCTGGGGCCAACGTCCTGACTTTC

V: TRBV20-1
D: TRBD2
J: TRBJ2-3
size: few
CDR3: CSAREIRTSGPTDTQYF
DNA: TGCAGTGCTAGAGAGATAAGAACTAGCGGACCCACAGATACGCAGTATTTT

V: TRBV24-1
D: .
J: TRBJ2-5
size: few
CDR3: CATSDLKRSQETQYF
DNA: TGTGCCACCAGTGATTTGAAGCGCTCCCAAGAGACCCAGTACTTC

V: TRBV6-1
D: TRBD2
J: TRBJ2-1
size: .
CDR3: CASRLSGTNFFYNEQFF
DNA: TGTGCCAGCAGATTGTCCGGGACTAACTTTTTCTACAATGAGCAGTTCTTC

V: TRBV20-1
D: TRBD1
J: TRBJ2-7
size: .
CDR3: CSARRWRQGAYEQYF
DNA: TGCAGTGCTAGAAGGTGGCGACAGGGGGCCTACGAGCAGTACTTC

V: TRBV5-1
D: TRBD2
J: TRBJ2-7
size: .
CDR3: CASSRTSGRGKASYEQYF
DNA: TGCGCCAGCAGCAGGACTAGCGGTCGGGGTAAGGCTAGCTACGAGCAGTACTTC

V: TRBV12-3/TRBV12-4
D: .
J: TRBJ1-2
size: few
CDR3: CASSLLSGRVHGYTF
DNA: TGTGCCAGCTCCCTCTTGTCGGGCCGCGTCCATGGCTACACCTTC

V: TRBV3-1
D: .
J: TRBJ1-1
size: .
CDR3: CASSQLSGVPKAFF
DNA: TGTGCCAGCAGCCAACTTTCAGGGGTTCCTAAAGCTTTCTTT

V: TRBV4-1
D: TRBD1
J: TRBJ1-3
size: .
CDR3: CASSQGTGESGGNTIYF
DNA: TGCGCCAGCAGCCAGGGGACAGGGGAATCAGGTGGAAACACCATATATTTT

V: TRBV20-1
D: .
J: TRBJ1-5
size: .
CDR3: CSAESLTGEPQHF
DNA: TGCAGTGCCGAGAGCCTTACGGGAGAGCCCCAGCATTTT

V: TRBV3-1
D: TRBD1
J: TRBJ2-2
size: few
CDR3: CASSQVPPGQGYTGELFF
DNA: TGTGCCAGCAGCCAAGTACCCCCGGGACAGGGATACACCGGGGAGCTGTTTTTT

V: TRBV12-3/TRBV12-4
D: .
J: TRBJ1-5
size: .
CDR3: CASSLRGRKQPQHF
DNA: TGTGCCAGCAGTTTAAGGGGTAGGAAGCAGCCCCAGCATTTT